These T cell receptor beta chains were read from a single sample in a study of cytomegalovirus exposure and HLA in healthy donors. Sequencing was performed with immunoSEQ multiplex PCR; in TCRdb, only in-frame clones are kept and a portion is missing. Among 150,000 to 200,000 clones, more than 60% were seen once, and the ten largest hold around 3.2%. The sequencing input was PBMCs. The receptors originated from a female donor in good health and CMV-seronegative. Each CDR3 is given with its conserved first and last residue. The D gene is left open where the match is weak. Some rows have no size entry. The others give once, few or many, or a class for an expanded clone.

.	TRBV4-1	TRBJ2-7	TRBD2	TGCGCCAGCAGCCTTTCCGGGACTAGCGGGAGGGCCTACGAGCAGTACTTC	CASSLSGTSGRAYEQYF
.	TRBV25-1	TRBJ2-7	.	TGTGCCAGCAGCGAGGGAAGGTACGAGCAGTACTTC	CASSEGRYEQYF
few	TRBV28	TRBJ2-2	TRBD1	TGTGCCACCGGACCACAGGGGGCGTCCGGGGAGCTGTTTTTT	CATGPQGASGELFF
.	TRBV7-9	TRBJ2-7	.	TGTGCCAGCAGCCTAACTAACACTCCGTACGAGCAGTACTTC	CASSLTNTPYEQYF
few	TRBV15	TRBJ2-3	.	TGTGCCACCTCGGTTGGGCTGAGCACAGATACGCAGTATTTT	CATSVGLSTDTQYF
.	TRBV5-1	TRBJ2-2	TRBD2	TGCGCCAGCAGCTTGGTCGGGCCTAGCGGGAGGAACAGGGAGCTGTTTTTT	CASSLVGPSGRNRELFF
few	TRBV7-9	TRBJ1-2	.	TGTTCCAGCAGCTTAGGACAGAACAATGGCTACACCTTC	CSSSLGQNNGYTF
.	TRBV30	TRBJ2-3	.	TGTGCCTGGGGGCCGGGACAAACTAGCACAGATACGCAGTATTTT	CAWGPGQTSTDTQYF
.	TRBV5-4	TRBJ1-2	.	TGTGCCAGCAGCCATAGCGGGGGTAACTATGGCTACACCTTC	CASSHSGGNYGYTF
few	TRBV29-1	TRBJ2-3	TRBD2	TGCAGCGTTCTAGGTAGCGGGATAAGCACAGATACGCAGTATTTT	CSVLGSGISTDTQYF
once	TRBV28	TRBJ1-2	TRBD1	TGTGCCAGCAGGGACTCCGGGACAGAGGGTGGCTACACCTTC	CASRDSGTEGGYTF
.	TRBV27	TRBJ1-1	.	TGTGCCAGCAGTATACAAGTGGACACTGAAGCTTTCTTT	CASSIQVDTEAFF
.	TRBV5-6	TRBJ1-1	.	TGTGCCAGCTCACTCGCGAGACCAGACTCTGAAGCTTTCTTT	CASSLARPDSEAFF
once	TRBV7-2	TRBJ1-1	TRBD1	TGTGCCAGCAGCTCTGACTCCGGGACAGAGAACACTGAAGCTTTCTTT	CASSSDSGTENTEAFF
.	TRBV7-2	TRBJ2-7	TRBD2	TGTGCCAGCAGCTCATCGGGACTAGCGGAACACCCCCCCTACGAGCAGTACTTC	CASSSSGLAEHPPYEQYF
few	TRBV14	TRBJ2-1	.	TGTGCCAGCAGCCACCCGACAGGTACCTACAATGAGCAGTTCTTC	CASSHPTGTYNEQFF
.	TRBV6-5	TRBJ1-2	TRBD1	TGTGCCAGCGGGGCGGACAGGGAACTTTTTGGCTACACCTTC	CASGADRELFGYTF